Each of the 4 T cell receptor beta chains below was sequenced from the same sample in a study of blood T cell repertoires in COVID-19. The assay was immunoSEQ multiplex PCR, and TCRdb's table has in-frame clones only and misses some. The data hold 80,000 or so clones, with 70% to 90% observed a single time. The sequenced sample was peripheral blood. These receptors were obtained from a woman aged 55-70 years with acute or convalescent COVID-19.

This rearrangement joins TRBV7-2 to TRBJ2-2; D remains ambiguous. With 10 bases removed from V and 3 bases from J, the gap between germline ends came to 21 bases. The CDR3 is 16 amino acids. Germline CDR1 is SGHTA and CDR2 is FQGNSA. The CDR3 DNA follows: TGTGCCACCTCCCGAGGTTTCGGTGTGGACACCGGGGAGCTGTTTTTT. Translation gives CATSRGFGVDTGELFF.

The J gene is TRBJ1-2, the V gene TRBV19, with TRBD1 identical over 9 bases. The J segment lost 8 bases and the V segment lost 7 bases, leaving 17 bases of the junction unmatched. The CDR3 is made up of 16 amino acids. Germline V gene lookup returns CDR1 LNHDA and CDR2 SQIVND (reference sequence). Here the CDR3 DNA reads TGTGCCAGTAATAACCCTCCGAGACAGGGGGTTGGGGGCTACACCTTC. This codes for CASNNPPRQGVGGYTF.

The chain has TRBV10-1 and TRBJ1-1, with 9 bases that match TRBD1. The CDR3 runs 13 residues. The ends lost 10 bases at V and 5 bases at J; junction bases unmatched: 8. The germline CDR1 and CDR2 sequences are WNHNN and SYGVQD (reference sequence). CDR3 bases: TGCGCCACCCAACGGACAGGGGATACTGAAGCTTTCTTT. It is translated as CATQRTGDTEAFF.

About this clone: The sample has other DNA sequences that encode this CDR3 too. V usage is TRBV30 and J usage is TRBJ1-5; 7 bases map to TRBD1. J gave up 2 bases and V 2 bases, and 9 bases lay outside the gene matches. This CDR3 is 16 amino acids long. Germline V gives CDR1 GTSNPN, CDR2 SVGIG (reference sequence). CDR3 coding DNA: TGTGCCTGGAGTCACCGGGACAGAGGGGGCAATCAGCCCCAGCATTTT. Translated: CAWSHRDRGGNQPQHF.